Presented here are 29 T cell receptor beta chains from one specimen sequenced in a study of response to subunit inactivated influenza vaccine. One entry per CDR3 protein results from TCRdb running MiXCR on the RT-PCR reads. Among 650,000 to 800,000 distinct CDR3 sequences, approximately 18% were seen once, and the ten largest hold roughly 11%. Here the sequenced sample was PBMCs from blood, taken roughly 5 days after vaccination. These receptors all stem from a man aged 50-60 years who received an inactivated influenza vaccine.

Only a few counts were recorded for this clonotype. The V call is TRBV12-3 or TRBV12-4, the J call TRBJ2-1; possible D gene TRBD1, 5 bases. The CDR3 has 14 residues. Trimming removed 4 bases from V and 5 bases from J, with 12 bases in between. CDR3 bases: TGTGCCAGCAGTTCGCCCGACAGAGACAATGAGCAGTTCTTC. It specifies CASSSPDRDNEQFF.

There are a few counts of this clonotype. This sequence joins TRBV12-3 or TRBV12-4 and TRBJ2-1, with 7 positions matching TRBD2. J gave up 0 bases and V 8 bases, and 7 bases lay outside the gene matches. The CDR3 sequence is 15 residues long. CDR3 amino acids: CASRSREASYNEQFF. The DNA of the CDR3 is TGTGCCAGCCGCAGTCGGGAGGCCTCCTACAATGAGCAGTTCTTC.

This rearrangement joins TRBV7-2 to TRBJ2-7; 10 bases map to TRBD2. Germline lookup yields CDR1 SGHTA and CDR2 FQGNSA. The CDR3 loop spans 15 amino acids. After removal of 5 bases from V and 0 bases from J, the junction contained 4 bases not matched to a gene. The CDR3 sequence: CASSTSGAISYEQYF. As DNA, the CDR3 is TGTGCCAGCAGCACTAGCGGGGCCATCTCCTACGAGCAGTACTTC.

The gene calls are TRBV20-1 and TRBJ2-2; 7 bases line up with TRBD1. Germline V gene sequence: CDR1 DFQATT, CDR2 SNEGSKA (reference sequence). The V segment lost 0 bases and the J segment 2 bases; nucleotides outside the gene matches: 6. The CDR3 totals 16 residues. The CDR3 DNA is TGCAGTGCTAGAGATTTGAGACAGGGAAACACCGGGGAGCTGTTTTTT. This gives the protein CSARDLRQGNTGELFF.

The chain links TRBV19 to TRBJ2-3, with D tentatively TRBD2 (5 bases). CDR1 is LNHDA, CDR2 SQIVND, per germline (reference sequence). The CDR3 has 14 amino acids. V shed 5 bases and J shed 2 bases, with 11 bases lying between them. The CDR3 reads CASSFSSTTDTQYF. The CDR3 DNA reads as TGTGCCAGTAGTTTTTCTAGCACCACAGATACGCAGTATTTT.

This clonotype was seen at least ten times. The V call is TRBV5-1, the J call TRBJ2-5; 7 bases are shared with TRBD1. The trim removed 4 bases at V and 4 bases at J, leaving 10 bases unmatched. Looked up from germline, CDR1 is SGHRS and CDR2 is YFSETQ. The CDR3 runs 15 residues. The CDR3 nucleotides read TGCGCCAGCAGCACTGGACAGGCGGACGGAGAGACCCAGTACTTC. Its translation is CASSTGQADGETQYF.

This clonotype was counted only a few times. The chain uses TRBV12-3 or TRBV12-4 and TRBJ1-1; 7 bases agree with TRBD1. This CDR3 is built from 14 residues. Losses at the gene ends were 5 bases for V and 6 bases for J; bases not matched to a gene: 9. DNA of the CDR3: TGTGCCAGCAGTGCCCCAGGGGGGAAGGCTGAAGCTTTCTTT. Translation gives CASSAPGGKAEAFF.

This rearrangement joins TRBV7-9 to TRBJ2-1, with D unclear. This CDR3 is 14 amino acids long. V was clipped by 7 bases and J by 5 bases, with 15 bases between them. Germline V gives CDR1 SEHNR, CDR2 FQNEAQ (reference sequence). The CDR3 loop reads CASTGPPSHNEQFF. In nucleotides, the CDR3 is TGTGCCAGCACTGGGCCCCCGAGCCACAATGAGCAGTTCTTC.

The chain carries TRBV4-2 and TRBJ2-5; D unresolved. Germline V lookup: CDR1 LGHNA, CDR2 YNFKEQ. This CDR3 spans 15 amino acids. Trimming removed 1 base from V and 2 bases from J, with 11 bases in between. CDR3 sequence (DNA): TGTGCCAGCAGCCAAGGACCCGCTTCTCAAGAGACCCAGTACTTC. As protein: CASSQGPASQETQYF.

This chain links TRBV9 with TRBJ2-1, with TRBD1 matching over 8 bases. CDR3 length: 18 amino acids. Trimming removed 4 bases from V and 3 bases from J; junction bases left unmatched: 15. CDR1 is SGDLS, CDR2 YYNGEE, per germline. The DNA for the CDR3 is TGTGCCAGCAGCAGTAGAAACCCGGGACAGGCTCTCTACAATGAGCAGTTCTTC. Translating gives CASSSRNPGQALYNEQFF.

There are a few counts of this clonotype. The genes are TRBV7-6 and TRBJ2-7; D uncertain. This CDR3 has 14 amino acids. Trimming shortened V by 1 base and J by 2 bases, and 9 bases separated the two germline ends. Per the germline V gene, CDR1 is SGHVS and CDR2 is FNYEAQ. The CDR3 sequence is CASSLGELTYEQYF. CDR3 DNA sequence: TGTGCCAGCAGCTTAGGTGAGCTAACCTACGAGCAGTACTTC.

The V and J genes are TRBV5-1 and TRBJ1-1; TRBD1 matches 7 bases. The length of the CDR3 is 14 residues. Germline loops: CDR1 SGHRS, CDR2 YFSETQ. Trimming took 4 bases from V and 1 from J; bases not matched to a gene: 4. CDR3 sequence: CASSPGQSNTEAFF. CDR3 coding DNA: TGCGCCAGCAGCCCGGGACAGTCGAACACTGAAGCTTTCTTT. Using reference TRBV5-1 and TRBJ1-1 for the parts outside the CDR3, the full variable domain is KAGVTQTPRYLIKTRGQQVTLSCSPISGHRSVSWYQQTPGQGLQFLFEYFSETQRNKGNFPGRFSGRQFSNSRSEMNVSTLELGDSALYLCASSPGQSNTEAFFGQGTRLTVV.

This clonotype was found many times. Relative to the germline gene, one junction end is altered; a read error may explain this. The chain combines TRBV5-1 with TRBJ1-1, with D possibly matching TRBD1 (5 bases). Germline V gene data show CDR1 as SGHRS and CDR2 as YFSETQ. CDR3 length equals 14 residues. The CDR3 protein is CASSLQGMNTEAFF. The CDR3 coding sequence is TGTGCCAGCAGCTTGCAGGGTATGAACACTGAAGCTTTCTTT.

This clonotype appeared many times. This rearrangement joins TRBV20-1 to TRBJ2-7; 12 bases match TRBD2. The CDR3 has 14 amino acids. CDR1 and CDR2 from the germline V gene are DFQATT and SNEGSKA (reference sequence). V was clipped by 2 bases and J by 4 bases; unmatched bases: 3. The CDR3 nucleotides are TGCAGTGCTAGACCGGGACTAGCGGGTTACGAGCAGTACTTC. Its translation: CSARPGLAGYEQYF.

The V gene is TRBV29-1, the J gene TRBJ1-1; D call uncertain. Germline V gene lookup returns CDR1 SQVTM and CDR2 ANQGSEA. There are 14 residues in the CDR3. V was shortened by 7 bases and J by 6 bases, with 21 bases between the two germline ends. In nucleotides, the CDR3 is TGCAGCGGCGGCCCGGGTGAGGGCGGGTCTGAAGCTTTCTTT. This sequence encodes CSGGPGEGGSEAFF.

This clonotype was detected many times. The CDR3 nucleotides are TGTGCCAGCAGCCCCGACTTAGCGGGAGATGATGACGAGCAGTACTTC. It yields the protein CASSPDLAGDDDEQYF. The chain has TRBV6-2 or TRBV6-3 and TRBJ2-7; 9 positions match TRBD2. Germline lookup yields CDR1 MNHEY and CDR2 SVGEGT. Trimming cost V 6 bases and J 5 bases; bases outside gene matches: 14. This CDR3 contains 16 residues.

Concerning this clonotype itself: This may arise from a read error, as a much more abundant clone is one base away. This rearrangement joins TRBV7-3 to TRBJ2-2; D is unclear. The CDR3 sequence is 12 residues long. Per germline, CDR1 SGHTA and CDR2 FQGTGA. V shed 7 bases and J shed 2 bases, with 5 bases lying between them. CDR3 protein: CASNYNTGELFF. CDR3 in DNA: TGTGCCAGCAACTATAACACCGGGGAGCTGTTTTTT.

In this sample, this clonotype turned up a few times. The chain carries TRBV5-1 and TRBJ1-6, with 7 bases aligning to TRBD1. With V trimmed by 4 bases and J by 7 bases, 11 bases remained unmatched. Germline values: CDR1 SGHRS, CDR2 YFSETQ. The CDR3 spans 16 residues. CDR3 in amino acids: CASSKEGAWRNSPLHF. The CDR3 DNA sequence: TGCGCCAGCAGCAAGGAGGGGGCTTGGCGAAATTCACCCCTCCACTTT.

This clonotype was found many times. J is TRBJ2-1 and V is TRBV7-9; no firm D call. CDR1 and CDR2 from the germline V gene are SEHNR and FQNEAQ (reference sequence). V dropped 5 bases and J dropped 3 bases, with 11 bases sitting between them. CDR3 length: 14 amino acids. Here the CDR3 DNA reads TGTGCCAGCAGCACGGGCCACCTCTACAATGAGCAGTTCTTC. It is translated as CASSTGHLYNEQFF. Combining the CDR3 with reference TRBV7-9 and TRBJ2-1 gives the whole variable domain DTGVSQNPRHKITKRGQNVTFRCDPISEHNRLYWYRQTLGQGPEFLTYFQNEAQLEKSRLLSDRFSAERPKGSFSTLEIQRTEQGDSAMYLCASSTGHLYNEQFFGPGTRLTVL.

This clonotype was counted only a few times. The chain has TRBV7-6 and TRBJ2-1; D gene unclear. V lost 6 bases and J lost 6, with 18 bases in between. The CDR3 sequence is 15 residues long. Per germline, CDR1 SGHVS and CDR2 FNYEAQ. CDR3 bases: TGTGCCAGCAGTCTTTCCCCGGACGGTAGCAATGAGCAGTTCTTC. Translation: CASSLSPDGSNEQFF.

This clonotype has more than one count but fewer than ten. V gene TRBV7-2 combines with J gene TRBJ2-7; D possibly matches TRBD1 or TRBD2 (5 bases each). V was shortened by 7 bases and J by 6 bases, with 19 bases between the two germline ends. The CDR3 has 14 amino acids. The germline gives CDR1 SGHTA, CDR2 FQGNSA. CDR3 in amino acids: CASNPQFGAGEQYF. The CDR3 DNA is TGTGCCAGCAATCCGCAGTTTGGGGCGGGCGAGCAGTACTTC.

This clonotype came up a few times. This chain links TRBV7-9 with TRBJ2-3; maybe TRBD2 (6 bases). This CDR3 contains 17 residues. Germline V gives CDR1 SEHNR, CDR2 FQNEAQ (reference sequence). Trimming cost V 5 bases and J 2 bases, with 20 bases left between them. The CDR3 DNA is TGTGCCAGCAGCCTAACCCTATTAGCGGCGCTCACAGATACGCAGTATTTT. Translating it yields CASSLTLLAALTDTQYF.

This clonotype was seen a handful of times. CDR3 sequence: CASSHTGLDAKNIQYF. The DNA for the CDR3 is TGCGCCAGCAGCCATACAGGGTTGGACGCCAAAAACATTCAGTACTTC. The V call is TRBV4-1, the J call TRBJ2-4; D might be TRBD1 (6 bases). The V gene lost 3 bases and the J gene lost 1 base, with 13 bases spanning the gap. The CDR3 consists of 16 residues. Germline loops: CDR1 MGHRA, CDR2 YSYEKL.

This clonotype was seen ten or more times. The chain couples TRBV7-3 to TRBJ2-3; 9 bases line up with TRBD1. With 4 bases clipped from V and 3 bases from J, the junction kept 8 bases outside the gene matches. This CDR3 has 16 residues. Looked up from germline, CDR1 is SGHTA and CDR2 is FQGTGA. The CDR3 sequence is CASSSTGTGTTDTQYF. CDR3 DNA sequence: TGTGCCAGCAGCTCCACCGGGACAGGGACGACAGATACGCAGTATTTT.

This clonotype turned up a few times. The V gene is TRBV10-3, the J gene TRBJ1-6, with D possibly TRBD1 on 5 matching bases. V dropped 10 bases and J dropped 7 bases, with 14 bases sitting between them. This CDR3 region has 13 residues. Germline-derived CDR1 and CDR2 are ENHRY and SYGVKD. DNA of the CDR3: TGTGCCACCCTCCGGGGGACCAATTCACCCCTCCACTTT. This codes for CATLRGTNSPLHF.

J is TRBJ1-1 and V is TRBV29-1; D is unclear. Per germline, CDR1 SQVTM and CDR2 ANQGSEA. Trimming left V 6 bases short and J 3 bases short, with 14 bases between. The CDR3 spans 13 residues. The CDR3 sequence is CSVTTRAYTEAFF. As DNA, the CDR3 is TGCAGCGTAACGACAAGGGCTTACACTGAAGCTTTCTTT.

The sample holds a few counts of this clonotype. This chain links TRBV6-1 with TRBJ1-3; maybe TRBD1 (5 bases). The CDR3 totals 14 residues. In germline, CDR1 is MNHNS, CDR2 SASEGT. Between the trimmed V and J ends, which lost 8 bases and 1 base, there was a span of 12 bases. CDR3 sequence reads: CASGGGSSGNTIYF. The CDR3, as DNA: TGTGCCAGCGGGGGGGGGTCTTCTGGAAACACCATATATTTT.

The chain couples TRBV5-6 to TRBJ2-3; 7 bases are shared with TRBD2. V lost 4 bases, J lost 1 base, and 6 bases stayed unmatched. The germline CDR1 and CDR2 sequences are SGHDT and YYEEEE. The CDR3 runs to 15 residues. CDR3 sequence reads: CASSVGTTGTDTQYF. The CDR3 DNA reads TGTGCCAGCAGCGTTGGGACTACCGGCACAGATACGCAGTATTTT.

This clonotype was counted a few times. V gene TRBV4-1 combines with J gene TRBJ2-6; 9 bases agree with TRBD1. Germline trimming cut 2 bases from V and 1 base from J; bases unmatched to any gene: 6. This CDR3 comprises 18 residues. Germline V gene data show CDR1 as MGHRA and CDR2 as YSYEKL. CDR3 sequence reads: CASSQPGQGQSGANVLTF. For the CDR3, the DNA is TGCGCCAGCAGCCAACCGGGACAGGGACAGTCTGGGGCCAACGTCCTGACTTTC.